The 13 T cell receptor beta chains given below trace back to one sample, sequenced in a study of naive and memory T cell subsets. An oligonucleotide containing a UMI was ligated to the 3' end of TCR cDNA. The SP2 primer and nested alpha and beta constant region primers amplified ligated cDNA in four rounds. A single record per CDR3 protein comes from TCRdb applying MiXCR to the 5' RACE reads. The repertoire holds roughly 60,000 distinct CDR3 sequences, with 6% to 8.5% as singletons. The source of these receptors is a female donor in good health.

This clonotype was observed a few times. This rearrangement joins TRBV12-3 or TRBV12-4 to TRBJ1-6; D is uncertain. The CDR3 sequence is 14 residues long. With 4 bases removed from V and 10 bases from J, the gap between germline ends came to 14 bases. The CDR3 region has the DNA TGTGCCAGCAGTTCGCCCTCTCGGGAGTCACCCCTCCACTTT. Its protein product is CASSSPSRESPLHF.

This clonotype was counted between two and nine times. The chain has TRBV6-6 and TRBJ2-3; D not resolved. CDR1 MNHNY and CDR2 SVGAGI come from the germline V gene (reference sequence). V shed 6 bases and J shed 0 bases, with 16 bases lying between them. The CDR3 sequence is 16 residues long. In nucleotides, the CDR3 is TGTGCCAGCAGCCGGGCCGGGCGGCAAAGCACAGATACGCAGTATTTT. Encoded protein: CASSRAGRQSTDTQYF.

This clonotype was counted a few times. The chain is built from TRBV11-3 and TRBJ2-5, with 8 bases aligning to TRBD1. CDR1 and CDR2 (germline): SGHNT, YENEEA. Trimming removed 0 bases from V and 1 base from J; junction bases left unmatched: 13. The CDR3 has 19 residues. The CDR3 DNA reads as TGTGCCAGCAGCTTAGATGGTCTTTACAGGGGGACCCCCCAAGAGACCCAGTACTTC. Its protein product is CASSLDGLYRGTPQETQYF.

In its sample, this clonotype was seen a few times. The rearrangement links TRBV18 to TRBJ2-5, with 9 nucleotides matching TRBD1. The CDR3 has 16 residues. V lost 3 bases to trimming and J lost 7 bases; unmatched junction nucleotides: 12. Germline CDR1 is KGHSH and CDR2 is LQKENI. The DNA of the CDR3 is TGTGCCAGCTCACCGGACCGGGACAGGGCGTTAGGGACCCAGTACTTC. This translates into CASSPDRDRALGTQYF.

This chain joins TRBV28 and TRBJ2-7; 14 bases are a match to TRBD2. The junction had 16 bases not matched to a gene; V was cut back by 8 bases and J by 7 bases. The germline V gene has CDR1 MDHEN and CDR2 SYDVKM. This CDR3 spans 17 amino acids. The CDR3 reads CASGPGLAGVVLWEQYF. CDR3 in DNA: TGTGCCAGCGGCCCGGGACTAGCGGGAGTGGTTCTATGGGAGCAGTACTTC.

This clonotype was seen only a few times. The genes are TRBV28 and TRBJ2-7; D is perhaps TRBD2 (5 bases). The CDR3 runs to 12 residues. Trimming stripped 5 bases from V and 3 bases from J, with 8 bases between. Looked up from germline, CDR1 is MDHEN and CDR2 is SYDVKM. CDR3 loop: CASSAGFYEQYF. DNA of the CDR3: TGTGCCAGCAGTGCGGGTTTCTACGAGCAGTACTTC.

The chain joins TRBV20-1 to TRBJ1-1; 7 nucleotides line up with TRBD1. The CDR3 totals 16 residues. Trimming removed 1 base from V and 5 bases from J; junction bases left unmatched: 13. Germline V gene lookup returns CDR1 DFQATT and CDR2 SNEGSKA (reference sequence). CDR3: CSARGMRGREATEAFF. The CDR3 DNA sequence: TGCAGTGCTAGAGGTATGAGGGGGCGCGAGGCTACTGAAGCTTTCTTT.

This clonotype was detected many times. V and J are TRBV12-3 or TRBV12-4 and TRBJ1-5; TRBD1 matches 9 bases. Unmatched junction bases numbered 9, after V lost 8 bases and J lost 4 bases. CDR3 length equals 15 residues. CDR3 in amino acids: CASWASGTGNQPQHF. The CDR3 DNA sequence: TGTGCCAGCTGGGCCTCCGGGACAGGGAATCAGCCCCAGCATTTT.

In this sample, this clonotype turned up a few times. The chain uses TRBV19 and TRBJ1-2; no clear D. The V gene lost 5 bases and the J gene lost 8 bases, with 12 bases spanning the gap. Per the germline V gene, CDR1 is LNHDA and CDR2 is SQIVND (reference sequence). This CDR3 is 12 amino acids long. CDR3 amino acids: CASSPPVWGYTF. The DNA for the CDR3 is TGTGCCAGTAGTCCCCCCGTTTGGGGCTACACCTTC.

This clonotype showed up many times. CDR3 in amino acids: CASIPGTVTTEAFF. The CDR3 DNA follows: TGTGCCAGCATCCCAGGCACGGTCACCACTGAAGCTTTCTTT. The rearrangement links TRBV6-5 to TRBJ1-1; D gene unclear. CDR3 size: 14 residues. CDR1 and CDR2 from the germline V gene are MNHEY and SVGAGI. Trimming shortened V by 7 bases and J by 4 bases, and 16 bases separated the two germline ends.

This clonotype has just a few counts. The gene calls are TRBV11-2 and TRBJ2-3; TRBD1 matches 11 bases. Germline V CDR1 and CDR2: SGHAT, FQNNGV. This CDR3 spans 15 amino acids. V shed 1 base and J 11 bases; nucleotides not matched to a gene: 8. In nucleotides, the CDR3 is TGTGCCAGCAGCTTAGGAGGGACAGGGGGAGGTGGGCAGTATTTT. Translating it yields CASSLGGTGGGGQYF.

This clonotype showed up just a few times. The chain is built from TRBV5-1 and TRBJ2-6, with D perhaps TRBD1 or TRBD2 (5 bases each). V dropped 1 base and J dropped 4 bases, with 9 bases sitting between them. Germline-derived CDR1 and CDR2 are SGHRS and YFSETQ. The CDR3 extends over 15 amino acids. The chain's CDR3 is CASSLLGEGANVLTF. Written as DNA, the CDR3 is TGCGCCAGCAGCTTGTTGGGGGAGGGGGCCAACGTCCTGACTTTC.

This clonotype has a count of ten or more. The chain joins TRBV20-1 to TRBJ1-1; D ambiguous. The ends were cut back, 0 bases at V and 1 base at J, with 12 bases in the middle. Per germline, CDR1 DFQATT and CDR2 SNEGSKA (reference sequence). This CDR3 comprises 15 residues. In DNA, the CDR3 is TGCAGTGCTAGAGAAGGAGCAGGAGAGAACACTGAAGCTTTCTTT. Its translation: CSAREGAGENTEAFF.